This is a list of T cell receptor beta chains from one sample in a study of T cell responses to AZD1222 COVID-19 vaccine. The assay was immunoSEQ multiplex PCR, and TCRdb's table has in-frame clones only and misses some. Among about 140,000 clones, around 93% were seen once, and the ten largest hold about 3.7%. The specimen was peripheral blood, collected 28 days after the second AZD1222 dose. The receptors here all came from an adult who received the AZD1222 COVID-19 vaccine. Each CDR3 is given with its conserved first and last residue. Fields, in order: CDR3 protein, CDR3 DNA, J gene, V gene, clone size, D gene. A D gene is named only where the DNA matches it firmly. A row's size may be missing; if present it is once, few, many or a size class.

CASSLGGRHTLTDTQYF,TGTGCCAGCAGTTTGGGGGGAAGGCATACGTTGACAGATACGCAGTATTTT,TRBJ2-3,TRBV27,-,-
CASSGFRRNRDTQYF,TGTGCCAGCAGTGGCTTTAGGAGGAACCGGGATACGCAGTATTTT,TRBJ2-3,TRBV25-1,-,-
CASSKRWGDRGREAYGYTF,TGTGCCAGCAGCAAACGGTGGGGAGACAGGGGGCGCGAGGCCTATGGCTACACCTTC,TRBJ1-2,TRBV21-1,-,-
CASSVSGANVLTF,TGTGCCAGCAGTGTTAGTGGGGCCAACGTCCTGACTTTC,TRBJ2-6,TRBV12-3/TRBV12-4,-,-
CASSYRDRTTGELFF,TGTGCCAGCAGCTACCGGGACCGGACCACCGGGGAGCTGTTTTTT,TRBJ2-2,TRBV5-6,few,-
CASSQDYGEGNTEAFF,TGCGCCAGCAGCCAAGATTACGGTGAAGGGAACACTGAAGCTTTCTTT,TRBJ1-1,TRBV4-3,-,-
CASSEKGYGYTF,TGTGCCAGCAGTGAGAAGGGGTATGGCTACACCTTC,TRBJ1-2,TRBV25-1,-,-
CASGRAGGPSEQYF,TGTGCCAGCGGCCGTGCGGGAGGGCCCAGCGAGCAGTACTTC,TRBJ2-7,TRBV18,-,TRBD2
CASRYFNQPQHF,TGTGCCAGCAGATACTTCAATCAGCCCCAGCATTTT,TRBJ1-5,TRBV12-3/TRBV12-4,-,-
CASSFGREIGELFF,TGCGCCAGCAGCTTCGGGCGGGAGATCGGGGAGCTGTTTTTT,TRBJ2-2,TRBV5-1,-,TRBD2
CASSSAPGTTNTGELFF,TGTGCCAGCAGCTCCGCCCCCGGGACAACGAACACCGGGGAGCTGTTTTTT,TRBJ2-2,TRBV7-9,-,-
CASSLPGAYGYTF,TGTGCCAGCAGTTTACCAGGGGCCTATGGCTACACCTTC,TRBJ1-2,TRBV28,-,-
CASSEGRGTTYNEQFF,TGTGCCAGCAGTGAAGGGCGCGGGACCACCTACAATGAGCAGTTCTTC,TRBJ2-1,TRBV2,-,-
CASSTTGTGGTEAFF,TGTGCCAGTAGTACCACTGGGACAGGGGGCACTGAAGCTTTCTTT,TRBJ1-1,TRBV19,-,TRBD1
CASSNQGHPFWSSPLHF,TGTGCCAGCAGTAATCAGGGACACCCATTCTGGAGTTCACCCCTCCACTTT,TRBJ1-6,TRBV27,once,-
CASSLSAENQPQHF,TGTGCCAGCAGTTTAAGTGCGGAAAATCAGCCCCAGCATTTT,TRBJ1-5,TRBV27,-,-
CASSVANGGYEETQYF,TGTGCCAGCAGCGTAGCTAACGGTGGCTATGAAGAGACCCAGTACTTC,TRBJ2-5,TRBV9,once,-
CASSQPTNWRTQYF,TGTGCCAGCAGCCAACCCACAAATTGGCGGACCCAGTACTTC,TRBJ2-5,TRBV11-1,-,-
CASSPKGQGPEKLFF,TGTGCCAGCTCACCAAAAGGACAGGGCCCGGAAAAACTGTTTTTT,TRBJ1-4,TRBV18,-,TRBD1
CASSLAGNTEAFF,TGCGCCAGCAGCTTGGCGGGGAACACTGAAGCTTTCTTT,TRBJ1-1,TRBV5-1,-,-
CAISGELFF,TGTGCCATCAGTGGCGAACTGTTTTTT,TRBJ1-4,TRBV10-3,once,-
CASSVDLARNEQFF,TGTGCCAGCAGCGTAGATCTAGCTCGCAATGAGCAGTTCTTC,TRBJ2-1,TRBV9,once,-
CASSRLAGTASYEQYF,TGCGCCAGCAGCCGGTTAGCTGGGACGGCTTCCTACGAGCAGTACTTC,TRBJ2-7,TRBV4-1,-,-
CASSIPSERTGELFF,TGTGCCAGTAGTATCCCCTCGGAGCGAACCGGGGAGCTGTTTTTT,TRBJ2-2,TRBV19,once,-
CASRPPGGVHHAFF,TGTGCCAGCAGACCACCCGGGGGCGTCCATCACGCTTTCTTT,TRBJ1-1,TRBV28,-,-
CASSWTRNTEAFF,TGTGCCAGCAGTTGGACACGTAACACTGAAGCTTTCTTT,TRBJ1-1,TRBV28,-,-
CASSQGQGAAYEQYF,TGCGCCAGCAGCCAAGGACAGGGGGCTGCCTACGAGCAGTACTTC,TRBJ2-7,TRBV4-1,-,TRBD1
CASSVDPSGSRELFF,TGTGCCAGCAGCGTAGACCCTAGCGGGAGCAGGGAGCTGTTTTTT,TRBJ2-2,TRBV9,-,TRBD2
CASSSQPRIQETQYF,TGTGCCAGCAGCTCACAACCCCGAATACAAGAGACCCAGTACTTC,TRBJ2-5,TRBV5-5,-,-
CASSLPGQSIRGYTF,TGTGCCAGCAGTTTACCGGGACAGTCCATACGGGGCTACACCTTC,TRBJ1-2,TRBV28,-,TRBD1
CASSLANYGYTF,TGTGCCAGCAGTTTAGCCAACTATGGCTACACCTTC,TRBJ1-2,TRBV28,-,-
CASSIGPSAYEQYF,TGTGCCAGCAGTATTGGTCCCTCGGCTTACGAGCAGTACTTC,TRBJ2-7,TRBV6-5,-,-
CASSHAPTGGWNSPLHF,TGTGCCAGTAGCCACGCTCCGACAGGGGGCTGGAATTCACCCCTCCACTTT,TRBJ1-6,TRBV19,-,TRBD1
CASSYPGEGYEQYF,TGTGCCAGCAGTTACCCAGGGGAGGGCTACGAGCAGTACTTC,TRBJ2-7,TRBV6-2/TRBV6-3,-,-
CASSPQHGDTEAFF,TGTGCCAGCTCACCACAACACGGGGACACTGAAGCTTTCTTT,TRBJ1-1,TRBV18,-,-
CSVPGWRGLDNYGYTF,TGCAGCGTTCCTGGGTGGAGGGGGCTGGATAACTATGGCTACACCTTC,TRBJ1-2,TRBV29-1,-,TRBD1
CASSESRGNYGYTF,TGTGCCAGCAGTGAATCCAGGGGCAACTATGGCTACACCTTC,TRBJ1-2,TRBV25-1,-,-
CASSRTSGRGNEQFF,TGTGCCAGCAGCAGGACTAGCGGGAGGGGAAATGAGCAGTTCTTC,TRBJ2-1,TRBV7-3,-,TRBD2
CATSDGTSGSIISDTQYF,TGTGCCACCAGTGATGGGACTAGCGGGAGTATCATCTCAGATACGCAGTATTTT,TRBJ2-3,TRBV24-1,-,TRBD2
CASSLGAAGADTQYF,TGCGCCAGCAGCTTGGGGGCAGCGGGGGCAGATACGCAGTATTTT,TRBJ2-3,TRBV5-1,-,TRBD2
CASSYLGPANYGYTF,TGTGCCAGCAGTTACCTCGGACCGGCTAACTATGGCTACACCTTC,TRBJ1-2,TRBV6-6,-,-
CASHTGDTEAFF,TGCGCCAGTCATACAGGGGACACTGAAGCTTTCTTT,TRBJ1-1,TRBV10-2,-,TRBD1
CASSTGAGGGYEQFF,TGTGCCAGCAGTACCGGCGCAGGGGGCGGGTATGAGCAGTTCTTC,TRBJ2-1,TRBV7-3,-,TRBD1
CASSKHSDRGNEQFF,TGCGCCAGCAGCAAACACTCTGACAGGGGCAATGAGCAGTTCTTC,TRBJ2-1,TRBV5-1,-,TRBD1
CASSLGTVAPFF,TGTGCCAGCAGCCTGGGGACGGTTGCGCCTTTCTTT,TRBJ1-1,TRBV11-2,-,-
CSASIAGSGTGELFF,TGCAGTGCTAGTATCGCGGGATCGGGCACCGGGGAGCTGTTTTTT,TRBJ2-2,TRBV20-1,-,-
CASSPVQGRPYGYTF,TGTGCCAGCAGCCCAGTACAGGGGCGCCCCTATGGCTACACCTTC,TRBJ1-2,TRBV14,once,TRBD1
CASTTIEGYGYTF,TGTGCCAGTACTACGATCGAGGGCTATGGCTACACCTTC,TRBJ1-2,TRBV19,-,-
CASSSLGVKRGKETQYF,TGTGCCAGCAGCTCCCTTGGAGTTAAGCGGGGGAAAGAGACCCAGTACTTC,TRBJ2-5,TRBV7-3,few,TRBD2
CASSLHPTSGVQETQYF,TGCGCCAGCAGCCTGCACCCAACTAGCGGGGTCCAAGAGACCCAGTACTTC,TRBJ2-5,TRBV4-3,-,TRBD2
CASSRQTGPTSNQPQHF,TGTGCCAGCAGCCGCCAGACAGGGCCGACAAGCAATCAGCCCCAGCATTTT,TRBJ1-5,TRBV28,few,TRBD1